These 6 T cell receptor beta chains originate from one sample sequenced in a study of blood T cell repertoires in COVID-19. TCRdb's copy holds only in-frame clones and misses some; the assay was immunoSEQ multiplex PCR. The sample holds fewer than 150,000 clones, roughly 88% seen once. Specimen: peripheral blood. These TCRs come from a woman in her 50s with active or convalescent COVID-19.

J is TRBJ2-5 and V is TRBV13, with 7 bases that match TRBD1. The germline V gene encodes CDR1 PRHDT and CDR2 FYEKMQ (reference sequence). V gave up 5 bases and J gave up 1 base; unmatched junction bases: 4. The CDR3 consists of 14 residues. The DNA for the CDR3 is TGTGCCAGCAGCAAAGGACAGGTCCAAGAGACCCAGTACTTC. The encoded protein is CASSKGQVQETQYF.

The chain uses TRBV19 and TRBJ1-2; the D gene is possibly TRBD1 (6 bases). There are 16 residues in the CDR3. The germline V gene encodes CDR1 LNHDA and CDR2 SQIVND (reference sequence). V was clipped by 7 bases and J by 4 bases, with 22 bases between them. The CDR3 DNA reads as TGTGCCAGTACCACGACAGGACGAGTGGGAACCTATGGCTACACCTTC. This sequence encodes CASTTTGRVGTYGYTF.

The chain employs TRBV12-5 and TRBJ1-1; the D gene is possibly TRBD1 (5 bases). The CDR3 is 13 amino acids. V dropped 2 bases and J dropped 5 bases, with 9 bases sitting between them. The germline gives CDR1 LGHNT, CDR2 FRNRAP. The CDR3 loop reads CASGLTGRTEAFF. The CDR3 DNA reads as TGTGCTAGTGGTTTGACAGGTAGGACTGAAGCTTTCTTT.

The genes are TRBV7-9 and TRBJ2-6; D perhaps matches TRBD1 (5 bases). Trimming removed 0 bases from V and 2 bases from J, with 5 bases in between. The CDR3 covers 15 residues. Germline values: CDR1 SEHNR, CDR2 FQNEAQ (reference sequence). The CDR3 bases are TGTGCCAGCAGCTTAGCAGGGGCTGGGGCCAACGTCCTGACTTTC. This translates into CASSLAGAGANVLTF. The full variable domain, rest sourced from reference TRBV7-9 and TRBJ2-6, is DTGVSQNPRHKITKRGQNVTFRCDPISEHNRLYWYRQTLGQGPEFLTYFQNEAQLEKSRLLSDRFSAERPKGSFSTLEIQRTEQGDSAMYLCASSLAGAGANVLTFGAGSRLTVL.

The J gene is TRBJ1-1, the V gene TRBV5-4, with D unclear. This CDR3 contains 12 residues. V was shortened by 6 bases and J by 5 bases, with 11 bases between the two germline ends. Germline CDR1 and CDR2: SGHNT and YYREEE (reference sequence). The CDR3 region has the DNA TGTGCCAGCACGTATCTAGGAACTGAAGCTTTCTTT. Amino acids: CASTYLGTEAFF.

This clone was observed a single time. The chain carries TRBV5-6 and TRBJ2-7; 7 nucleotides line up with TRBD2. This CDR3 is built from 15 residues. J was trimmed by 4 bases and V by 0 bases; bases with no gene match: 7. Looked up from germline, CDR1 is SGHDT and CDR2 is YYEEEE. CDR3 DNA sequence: TGTGCCAGCAGCTTGGTCCCGGGAGGAGGATACGAGCAGTACTTC. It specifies CASSLVPGGGYEQYF.